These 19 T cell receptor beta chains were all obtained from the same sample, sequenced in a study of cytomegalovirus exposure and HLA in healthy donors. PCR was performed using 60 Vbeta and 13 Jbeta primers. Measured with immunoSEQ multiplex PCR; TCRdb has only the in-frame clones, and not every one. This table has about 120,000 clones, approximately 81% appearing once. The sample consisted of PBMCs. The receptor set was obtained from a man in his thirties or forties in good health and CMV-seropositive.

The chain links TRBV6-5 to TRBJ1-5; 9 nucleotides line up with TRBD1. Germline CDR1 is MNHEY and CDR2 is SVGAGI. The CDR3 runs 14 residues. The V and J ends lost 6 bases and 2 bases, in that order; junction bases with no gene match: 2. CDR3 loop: CASSRDRGNQPQHF. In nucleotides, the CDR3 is TGTGCCAGCAGCCGGGACAGGGGCAATCAGCCCCAGCATTTT.

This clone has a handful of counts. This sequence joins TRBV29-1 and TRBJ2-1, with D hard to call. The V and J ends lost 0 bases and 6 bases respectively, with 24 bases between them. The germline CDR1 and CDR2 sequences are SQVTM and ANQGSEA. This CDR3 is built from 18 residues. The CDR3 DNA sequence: TGCAGCGTTGAAGACAGCATTATCCCAGCGATTCCCGGCAATGAGCAGTTCTTC. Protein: CSVEDSIIPAIPGNEQFF.

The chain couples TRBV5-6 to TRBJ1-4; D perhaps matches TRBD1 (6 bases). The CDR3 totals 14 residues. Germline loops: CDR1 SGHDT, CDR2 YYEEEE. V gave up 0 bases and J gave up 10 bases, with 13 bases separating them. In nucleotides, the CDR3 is TGTGCCAGCAGCTTGGACAGGGTTTTCGGAAAACTGTTTTTT. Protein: CASSLDRVFGKLFF.

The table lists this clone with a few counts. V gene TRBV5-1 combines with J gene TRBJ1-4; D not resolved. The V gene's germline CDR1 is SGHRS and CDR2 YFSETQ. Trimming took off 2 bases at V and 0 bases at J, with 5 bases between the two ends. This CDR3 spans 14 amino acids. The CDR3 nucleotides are TGCGCCAGCAGCTTCGGGACAACTAATGAAAAACTGTTTTTT. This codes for CASSFGTTNEKLFF.

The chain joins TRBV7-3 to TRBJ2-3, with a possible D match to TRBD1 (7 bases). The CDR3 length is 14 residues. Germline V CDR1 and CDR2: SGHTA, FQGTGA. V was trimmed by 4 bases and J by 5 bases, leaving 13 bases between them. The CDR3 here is CASSSRQGGDTQYF. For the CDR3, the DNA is TGTGCCAGCAGCTCCCGACAGGGAGGAGATACGCAGTATTTT.

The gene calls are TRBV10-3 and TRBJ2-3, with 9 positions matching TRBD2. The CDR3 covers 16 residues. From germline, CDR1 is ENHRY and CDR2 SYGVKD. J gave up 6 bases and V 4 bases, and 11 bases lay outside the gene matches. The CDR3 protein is CAISGGWREGRDTQYF. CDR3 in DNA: TGTGCCATCAGTGGCGGGTGGCGGGAGGGCCGCGATACGCAGTATTTT.

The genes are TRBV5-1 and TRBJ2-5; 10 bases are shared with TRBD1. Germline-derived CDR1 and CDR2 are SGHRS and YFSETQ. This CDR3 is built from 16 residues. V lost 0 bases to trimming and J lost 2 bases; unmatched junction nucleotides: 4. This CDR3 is CASSLGDRGTQETQYF. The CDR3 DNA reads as TGCGCCAGCAGCTTGGGGGACAGGGGAACTCAAGAGACCCAGTACTTC. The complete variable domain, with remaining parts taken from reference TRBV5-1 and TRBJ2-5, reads KAGVTQTPRYLIKTRGQQVTLSCSPISGHRSVSWYQQTPGQGLQFLFEYFSETQRNKGNFPGRFSGRQFSNSRSEMNVSTLELGDSALYLCASSLGDRGTQETQYFGPGTRLLVL.

The CDR3 loop is CASSLTLGFSGNTIYF. In nucleotides, the CDR3 is TGTGCCAGCAGTTTAACGCTCGGTTTCTCTGGAAACACCATATATTTT. The rearrangement links TRBV28 to TRBJ1-3; no reliable D call. CDR3 length: 16 residues. With 2 bases removed from V and 0 bases from J, the gap between germline ends came to 11 bases. CDR1 is MDHEN, CDR2 SYDVKM, per germline.

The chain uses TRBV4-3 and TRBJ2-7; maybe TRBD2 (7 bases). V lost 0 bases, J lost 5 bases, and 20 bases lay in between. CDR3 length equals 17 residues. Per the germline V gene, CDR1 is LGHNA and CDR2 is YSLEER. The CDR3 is CASSQDYLPGGQNEQYF. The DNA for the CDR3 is TGCGCCAGCAGCCAAGATTATCTCCCGGGGGGCCAGAACGAGCAGTACTTC.

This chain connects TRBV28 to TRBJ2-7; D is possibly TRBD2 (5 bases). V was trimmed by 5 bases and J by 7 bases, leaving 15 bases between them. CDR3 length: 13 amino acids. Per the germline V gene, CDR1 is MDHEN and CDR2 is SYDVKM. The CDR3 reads CASSRWETGEQYF. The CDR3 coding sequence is TGTGCCAGCAGTAGGTGGGAGACGGGTGAGCAGTACTTC.

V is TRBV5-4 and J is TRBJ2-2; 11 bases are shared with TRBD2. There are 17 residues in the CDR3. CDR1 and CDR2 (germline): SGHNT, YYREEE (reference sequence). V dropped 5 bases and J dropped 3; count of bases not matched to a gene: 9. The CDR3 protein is CASSLVLAGGYTGELFF. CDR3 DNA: TGTGCCAGCAGTCTAGTTCTAGCGGGAGGCTACACCGGGGAGCTGTTTTTT.

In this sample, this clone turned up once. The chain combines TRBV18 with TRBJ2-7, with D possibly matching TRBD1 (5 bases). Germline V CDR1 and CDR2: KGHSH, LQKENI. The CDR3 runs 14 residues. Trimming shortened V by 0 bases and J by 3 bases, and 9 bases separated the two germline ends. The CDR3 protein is CASSPPRAVYEQYF. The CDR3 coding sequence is TGTGCCAGCTCACCACCCAGGGCAGTCTACGAGCAGTACTTC.

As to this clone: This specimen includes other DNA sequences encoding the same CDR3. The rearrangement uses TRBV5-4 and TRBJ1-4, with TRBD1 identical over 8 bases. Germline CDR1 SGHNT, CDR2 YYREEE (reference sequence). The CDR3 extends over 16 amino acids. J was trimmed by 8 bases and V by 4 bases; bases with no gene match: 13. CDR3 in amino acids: CASSPGQGEWEEKLFF. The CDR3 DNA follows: TGTGCCAGCAGCCCTGGACAGGGAGAATGGGAGGAAAAACTGTTTTTT.

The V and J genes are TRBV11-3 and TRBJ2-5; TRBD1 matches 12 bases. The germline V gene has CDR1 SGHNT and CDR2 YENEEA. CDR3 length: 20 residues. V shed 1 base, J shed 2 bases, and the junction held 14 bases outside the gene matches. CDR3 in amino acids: CASSLGTGTGGWALQETQYF. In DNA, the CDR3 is TGTGCCAGCAGCTTAGGAACCGGGACAGGGGGCTGGGCCCTACAAGAGACCCAGTACTTC.

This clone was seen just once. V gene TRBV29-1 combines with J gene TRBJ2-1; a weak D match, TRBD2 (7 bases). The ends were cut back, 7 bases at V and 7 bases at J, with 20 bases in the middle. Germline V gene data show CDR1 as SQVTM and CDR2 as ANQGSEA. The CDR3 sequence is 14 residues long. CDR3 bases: TGCAGCGGTTTCGGGGAGGGGGGGTGGAATGAGCAGTTCTTC. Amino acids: CSGFGEGGWNEQFF.

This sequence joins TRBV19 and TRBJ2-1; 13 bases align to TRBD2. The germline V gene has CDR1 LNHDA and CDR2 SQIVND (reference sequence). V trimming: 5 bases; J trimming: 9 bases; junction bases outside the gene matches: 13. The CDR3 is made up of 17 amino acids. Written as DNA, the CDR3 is TGTGCCAGTAGTTGGACTAGCGGGGGAGCTGTGAGGGTTGAGCAGTTCTTC. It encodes CASSWTSGGAVRVEQFF.

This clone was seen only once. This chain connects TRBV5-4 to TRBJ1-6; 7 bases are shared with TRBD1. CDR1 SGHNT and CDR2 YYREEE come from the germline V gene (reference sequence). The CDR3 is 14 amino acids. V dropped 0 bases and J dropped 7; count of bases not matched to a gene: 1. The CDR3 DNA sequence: TGTGCCAGCAGCTTGGGACAGGGAAATTCACCCCTCCACTTT. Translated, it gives CASSLGQGNSPLHF.

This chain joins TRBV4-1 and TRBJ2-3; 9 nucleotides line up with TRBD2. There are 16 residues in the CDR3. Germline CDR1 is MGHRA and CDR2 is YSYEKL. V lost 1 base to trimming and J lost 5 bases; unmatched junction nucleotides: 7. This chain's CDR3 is CASSQGAGGRRDTQYF. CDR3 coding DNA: TGCGCCAGCAGCCAAGGAGCGGGGGGCCGCCGAGATACGCAGTATTTT.

CDR3 region: CASSMGLGNTEAFF. CDR3 bases: TGTGCCAGCAGTATGGGACTGGGGAACACTGAAGCTTTCTTT. J is TRBJ1-1 and V is TRBV25-1; D may be TRBD1 (5 bases). The length of the CDR3 is 14 residues. In germline, CDR1 is MGHDK, CDR2 SYGVNS. V lost 5 bases and J 1 base, leaving 11 bases between the germline ends. Full variable domain (remainder filled in from reference TRBV25-1 and TRBJ1-1): EADIYQTPRYLVIGTGKKITLECSQTMGHDKMYWYQQDPGMELHLIHYSYGVNSTEKGDLSSESTVSRIRTEHFPLTLESARPSHTSQYLCASSMGLGNTEAFFGQGTRLTVV.